This T cell receptor beta chain was captured in a study of blood T cell repertoires in COVID-19. On the study more broadly: The United States, Italy and Spain were the sources of the acute and convalescent COVID-19 samples.

Method: immunoSEQ multiplex PCR; TCRdb's copy keeps in-frame clones and lacks some. This sample has 90,000 or so clones; around 90% occur once, and the top ten carry 3% to 4%. CDR1 and CDR2 from the germline V gene are MGHRA and YSYEKL. Trimming took 2 bases from V and 4 from J, leaving 14 bases between them. This CDR3 is built from 16 residues. The origin of this receptor is a woman aged 70-85 years with acute or convalescent COVID-19. This rearrangement joins TRBV4-1 to TRBJ1-4, with TRBD1 as a possible D gene (5 bases). Sequencing used peripheral blood. As DNA, the CDR3 is TGCGCCAGCAGCCAATACACCGGGACTTTTAATGAAAAACTGTTTTTT. This gives the protein CASSQYTGTFNEKLFF.